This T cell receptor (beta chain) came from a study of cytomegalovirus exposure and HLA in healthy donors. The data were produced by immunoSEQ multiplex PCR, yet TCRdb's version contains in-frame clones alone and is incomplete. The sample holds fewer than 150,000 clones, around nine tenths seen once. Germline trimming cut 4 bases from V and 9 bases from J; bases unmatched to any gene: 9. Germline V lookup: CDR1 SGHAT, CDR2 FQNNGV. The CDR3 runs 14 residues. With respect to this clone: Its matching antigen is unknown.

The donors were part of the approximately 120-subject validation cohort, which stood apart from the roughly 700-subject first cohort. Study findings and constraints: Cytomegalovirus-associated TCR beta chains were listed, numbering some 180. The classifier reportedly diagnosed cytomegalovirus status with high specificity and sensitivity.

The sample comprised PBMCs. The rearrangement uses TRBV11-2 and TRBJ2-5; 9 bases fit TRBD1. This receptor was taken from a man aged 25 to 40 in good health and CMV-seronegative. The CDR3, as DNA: TGTGCCAGCAGCTCGAGGACAGGGGAGGAGCCCCAGTACTTC. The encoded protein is CASSSRTGEEPQYF.